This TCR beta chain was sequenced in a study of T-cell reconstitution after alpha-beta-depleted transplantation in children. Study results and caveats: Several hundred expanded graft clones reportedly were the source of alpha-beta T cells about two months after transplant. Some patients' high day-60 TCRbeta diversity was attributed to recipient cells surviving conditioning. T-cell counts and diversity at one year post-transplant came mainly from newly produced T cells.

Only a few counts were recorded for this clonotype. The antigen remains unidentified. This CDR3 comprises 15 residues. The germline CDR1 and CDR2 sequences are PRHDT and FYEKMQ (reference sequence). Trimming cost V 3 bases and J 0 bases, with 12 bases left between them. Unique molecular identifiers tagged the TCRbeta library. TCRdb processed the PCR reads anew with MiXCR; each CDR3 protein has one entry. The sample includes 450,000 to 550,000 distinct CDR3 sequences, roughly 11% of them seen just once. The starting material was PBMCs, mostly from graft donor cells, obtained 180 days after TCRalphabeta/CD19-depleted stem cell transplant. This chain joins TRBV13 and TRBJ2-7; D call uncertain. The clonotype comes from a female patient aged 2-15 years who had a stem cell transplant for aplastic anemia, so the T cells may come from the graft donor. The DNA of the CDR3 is TGTGCCAGCAGCTTGCGCAGCAGCAGCTCCTACGAGCAGTACTTC. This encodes CASSLRSSSSYEQYF.